This T cell receptor (beta chain) comes out of a study of Graves' ophthalmopathy and Graves' hyperthyroidism. Broader study findings: For separating ophthalmopathy from stable hyperthyroidism, a 13-signature model gave 87.88% sensitivity and 81.08% specificity.

This clonotype has a handful of counts. Its antigen is not known. The J segment lost 2 bases and the V segment lost 2 bases, leaving 17 bases of the junction unmatched. Germline V CDR1 and CDR2: LNHNV, YYDKDF (reference sequence). This CDR3 region has 20 residues. Amplified material comprised TCR beta CDR3 regions derived from RNA transcripts. An initial RT-PCR round employing HTBI primers preceded a second-round multiplex PCR. TCRdb analysed the multiplex PCR reads with MiXCR anew, one entry per CDR3 protein. The sample has about 400,000 distinct CDR3 sequences; around 18% are singletons. The source of this sequence is a woman between 18 and 30 years old with Graves' ophthalmopathy. Sequenced: peripheral blood. The chain employs TRBV15 and TRBJ1-1; TRBD1 matches 10 bases. In DNA form, the CDR3 reads TGTGCCACCAGCAGACAATTCGCACTGACAGGGGGCTTTACCAACACTGAAGCTTTCTTT. Its translation: CATSRQFALTGGFTNTEAFF.